This T cell receptor beta chain derives from a study of shared clonotypes between healthy human individuals. Germline CDR1 reads SGHVS; CDR2 reads FNYEAQ. The CDR3 length is 17 residues. Trimming at V came to 5 bases and at J to 2 bases, leaving 5 bases not matched to a gene. This table comes from immunoSEQ multiplex PCR, and its TCRdb copy is limited to in-frame clones, with some not included. The table shows 2,100,000 or so clones, with approximately 94% occurring only once. Sequencing was done on a sample of naive CD4+ T cells sorted from blood. Subset: CD45RA+ positively selected. The gene calls are TRBV7-6 and TRBJ2-1, with 14 bases lining up with TRBD2. The clonotype was recovered from a man between 18 and 35 years old in good health. CDR3 nucleotide sequence: TGTGCCAGCAGCCCCCGACTAGCGGGAGGGACCTACAATGAGCAGTTCTTC. It codes for CASSPRLAGGTYNEQFF.